The 6 T cell receptor beta chains below were found in one sample sequenced in a study of glioma-infiltrating T cells after dendritic cell vaccination. Sequencing used immunoSEQ multiplex PCR; TCRdb keeps in-frame clones, though not all of them. The table shows almost 65,000 clones, with 82% occurring only once. Sequences were derived from blood, sampled before dendritic cell vaccination. The receptors stem from a human donor with glioblastoma.

The chain carries TRBV25-1 and TRBJ2-3; D not resolved. With 0 bases removed from V and 1 base from J, the gap between germline ends came to 2 bases. The CDR3 runs 13 residues. Germline V gene data show CDR1 as MGHDK and CDR2 as SYGVNS. CDR3 residues: CASSEYGTDTQYF. The DNA for the CDR3 is TGTGCCAGCAGTGAATACGGCACAGATACGCAGTATTTT.

The chain is built from TRBV5-1 and TRBJ2-6, with D unclear. Germline V gene sequence: CDR1 SGHRS, CDR2 YFSETQ. Trimming pared 5 bases from V and 0 bases from J, leaving 18 bases between. The CDR3 is 18 residues long. CDR3 sequence reads: CASRGGLLGVSGANVLTF. CDR3 DNA sequence: TGCGCCAGCAGGGGTGGTCTACTGGGCGTCTCTGGGGCCAACGTCCTGACTTTC.

The genes are TRBV5-1 and TRBJ1-3; D might be TRBD1 (6 bases). The CDR3 sequence is 16 residues long. The V gene lost 0 bases and the J gene lost 0 bases, with 10 bases spanning the gap. The germline CDR1 and CDR2 sequences are SGHRS and YFSETQ. CDR3 amino acids: CASSLAGGASGNTIYF. The DNA for the CDR3 is TGCGCCAGCAGCTTGGCCGGGGGGGCCTCTGGAAACACCATATATTTT.

Turning to this clone: Because it lacks the conserved phenylalanine or tryptophan at the end, this CDR3 is likely a read error. It is unclear where the CDR3 begins or ends on the DNA, so no DNA is shown, and the CDR3 is as TCRdb lists it. V and J are TRBV9 and TRBJ2-3; the D call in the table, TRBD2, was not verified against the DNA. From germline, CDR1 is SGDLS and CDR2 YYNGEE. 9 amino acids form the CDR3, both terminal residues included. CDR3 loop: CASSVWGGD.

The chain has TRBV20-1 and TRBJ2-3; D not certain. This CDR3 comprises 11 residues. The germline V and J ends were trimmed by 2 bases and 4 bases, with 4 bases remaining between them. The germline CDR1 and CDR2 sequences are DFQATT and SNEGSKA (reference sequence). The CDR3: CSARPSDTQYF. CDR3 coding DNA: TGCAGTGCTAGACCTTCAGATACGCAGTATTTT.

The chain employs TRBV5-1 and TRBJ2-2; maybe TRBD2 (5 bases). The CDR3 contains 16 residues. Trimming left V 4 bases short and J 0 bases short, with 13 bases between. Germline CDR1 SGHRS, CDR2 YFSETQ. The CDR3 DNA is TGCGCCAGCAGCCGACCGGCGGGTGCGAACACCGGGGAGCTGTTTTTT. Translation: CASSRPAGANTGELFF.